The rows below give T cell receptor beta chains drawn from one sample of a study of tumor-infiltrating lymphocytes in primary liver carcinoma. TCRdb re-analysed the multiplex PCR reads in MiXCR, keeping a single row per CDR3 protein. This table holds approximately 330,000 distinct CDR3 sequences, about two thirds found once. Sequenced sample: peripheral blood. These receptors came from a man between 40 and 49 years old with primary liver carcinoma and hepatitis B virus infection. CDR3s include the opening cysteine and the closing phenylalanine or tryptophan. The D gene is left open where the match is weak. Clone size is stated in some rows and not others, as once, few, many or a class when expanded.

D gene | J gene | V gene | clone size | CDR3 protein | CDR3 DNA
TRBD1 | TRBJ2-7 | TRBV11-2 | NA | CASRSTRDRGQHEQYF | TGTGCCAGCAGATCTACCAGGGACAGGGGACAACACGAGCAGTACTTC
TRBD2 | TRBJ2-7 | TRBV11-2 | NA | CASSSLASGRAHQQYF | TGTGCCAGCAGCTCATTGGCTAGCGGGAGAGCCCACCAGCAGTACTTC
NA | TRBJ1-6 | TRBV30 | few | CAWRSWDNSPLHF | TGTGCCTGGAGGTCCTGGGATAATTCACCCCTCCACTTT
NA | TRBJ2-3 | TRBV7-9 | once | CASSPRVGGSTDTQYF | TGTGCCAGCAGCCCCAGGGTAGGCGGGAGCACAGATACGCAGTATTTT
NA | TRBJ1-5 | TRBV12-3/TRBV12-4 | many | CASSFQAANQPQHF | TGTGCCAGCAGTTTTCAGGCCGCTAATCAGCCCCAGCATTTT
NA | TRBJ2-3 | TRBV6-1 | once | CASSAIGKGPDTQYF | TGTGCCAGCAGCGCTATCGGAAAGGGTCCGGATACGCAGTATTTT
TRBD1 | TRBJ2-1 | TRBV5-1 | NA | CASSSTLQGAILDEQFF | TGCGCCAGCAGCTCCACCTTGCAGGGGGCGATACTGGATGAGCAGTTCTTC
NA | TRBJ2-7 | TRBV11-3 | NA | CASNLATDKRSSYEQCF | TGTGCCAGCAACTTAGCAACAGATAAACGTAGCTCCTACGAGCAGTGCTTC
NA | TRBJ2-5 | TRBV29-1 | many | CSAGLGTIEGTQYF | TGCAGCGCCGGCCTGGGGACAATAGAAGGGACCCAGTACTTC
NA | TRBJ2-1 | TRBV28 | few | CASSFKVITYNEQFF | TGTGCCAGCAGTTTTAAGGTGATAACGTACAATGAGCAGTTCTTC
TRBD1 | TRBJ1-2 | TRBV7-9 | NA | CASSTGDYGYTF | TGTGCCAGCAGCACAGGGGACTATGGCTACACCTTC
NA | TRBJ2-1 | TRBV11-2 | few | CASSPPGGDEQFF | TGTGCCAGCAGCCCCCCCGGGGGTGATGAGCAGTTCTTC
TRBD1 | TRBJ2-3 | TRBV11-3 | NA | CASRRTGTGTQYF | TGTGCCAGCAGAAGGACGGGGACAGGTACGCAGTATTTT
TRBD1 | TRBJ2-1 | TRBV6-1 | many | CASSGQGGEQFF | TGTGCCAGCAGTGGACAGGGCGGGGAGCAGTTCTTC
TRBD1 | TRBJ2-3 | TRBV12-3/TRBV12-4 | NA | CASSLDRESTDTQYF | TGCGCCAGCAGCCTCGACAGGGAGTCAACAGATACGCAGTATTTT
TRBD1 | TRBJ2-3 | TRBV29-1 | once | CSVERDRPTDTQYF | TGCAGCGTAGAACGGGACAGGCCCACAGATACGCAGTATTTT
NA | TRBJ1-2 | TRBV5-5 | many | CASTVSYTASSGYTF | TGTGCCAGCACGGTGTCTTACACGGCAAGCTCTGGCTACACCTTC
TRBD1 | TRBJ2-7 | TRBV5-1 | few | CASSLAPDRGLEQYF | TGCGCCAGCAGCTTGGCCCCAGACAGGGGGCTCGAGCAGTACTTC
NA | TRBJ2-5 | TRBV7-9 | NA | CASSFERAQYF | TGTGCCAGCAGCTTCGAAAGGGCCCAGTACTTC
NA | TRBJ2-7 | TRBV4-1 | many | CASSRSAGSEYEQYF | TGCGCCAGCAGCCGCTCGGCTGGGTCCGAGTACGAGCAGTACTTC
TRBD1 | TRBJ2-7 | TRBV11-2 | once | CASSETGDRELSEQYF | TGTGCCAGCAGCGAGACCGGTGACAGGGAGTTGAGCGAGCAGTACTTC
NA | TRBJ2-1 | TRBV28 | many | CASSPGHLYNEQFF | TGTGCCAGCAGTCCGGGACATCTGTACAATGAGCAGTTCTTC
NA | TRBJ1-1 | TRBV10-3 | NA | CAIRQDTPNTEAFF | TGTGCCATCAGGCAGGACACCCCAAACACTGAAGCTTTCTTT
TRBD1 | TRBJ2-4 | TRBV6-5 | NA | CASRRNPFDAGGNAKNIQYF | TGTGCCAGCAGACGTAACCCCTTTGATGCAGGGGGCAATGCCAAAAACATTCAGTACTTC
TRBD1 | TRBJ2-7 | TRBV4-1 | NA | CASNVRDRGFYEQYF | TGCGCCAGCAACGTCCGGGACAGGGGCTTCTACGAGCAGTACTTC
TRBD2 | TRBJ2-1 | TRBV11-1 | NA | CVSSLRALAGGSYNEQFF | TGTGTCAGCAGCTTAAGGGCACTAGCGGGTGGTTCCTACAATGAGCAGTTCTTC
NA | TRBJ2-3 | TRBV11-2 | NA | CVSSPTGTDTQYF | TGTGTCAGCAGTCCTACAGGCACAGATACGCAGTATTTT
NA | TRBJ2-4 | TRBV6-2/TRBV6-3 | NA | CASSYSRREGKNIQYF | TGTGCCAGTAGTTACTCCAGGAGAGAAGGCAAAAACATTCAGTACTTC
NA | TRBJ2-7 | TRBV11-2 | NA | CAGRPNGSSYEQYF | TGTGCCGGCAGACCCAACGGAAGCTCCTACGAGCAGTACTTC
NA | TRBJ2-3 | TRBV11-2 | NA | CASTPRGGSSDTQYF | TGTGCCAGCACCCCCCGTGGGGGGAGCTCAGATACGCAGTATTTT
TRBD2 | TRBJ2-1 | TRBV5-1 | NA | CASSLETSGRLYNEHFF | TGCGCCAGCAGCTTGGAGACTAGCGGGAGGTTATACAATGAGCATTTCTTC
NA | TRBJ1-2 | TRBV6-5 | many | CASSSSSWGYTF | TGTGCCAGCAGCTCCAGTAGCTGGGGCTACACCTTC
NA | TRBJ2-2 | TRBV29-1 | many | CSVEGGYTGELFF | TGCAGCGTTGAAGGGGGGTACACCGGGGAGCTGTTTTTT
TRBD1 | TRBJ1-4 | TRBV14 | few | CASSHRQGIGANEKLFF | TGTGCCAGCAGCCACCGACAGGGAATCGGCGCTAATGAAAAACTGTTTTTT
NA | TRBJ1-4 | TRBV5-1 | NA | CASSSAGTTNEKLFF | TGCGCCAGCAGCTCGGCCGGGACAACTAATGAAAAACTGTTTTTT
NA | TRBJ2-1 | TRBV12-3/TRBV12-4 | NA | CASSSPETPALF | TGTGCCAGCAGTTCTCCCGAGACACCTGCGCTCTTC
TRBD1 | TRBJ2-7 | TRBV5-5 | many | CASSSGTGLGSYEQYF | TGTGCCAGCAGCAGTGGGACAGGGTTAGGGTCCTACGAGCAGTACTTC
NA | TRBJ2-3 | TRBV11-2 | many | CASISTRGDTDTQYF | TGTGCCAGCATCAGCACCAGGGGTGACACAGATACGCAGTATTTT
TRBD2 | TRBJ2-1 | TRBV13 | NA | CASSSGLGGIEQFF | TGTGCCAGCAGCTCAGGACTAGGAGGCATTGAGCAGTTCTTC
NA | TRBJ2-7 | TRBV11-2 | NA | CAGSYRYEQYF | TGTGCCGGCAGCTACAGATACGAGCAGTACTTC
NA | TRBJ1-1 | TRBV28 | once | CAILNRANTEAFF | TGTGCCATACTGAACAGGGCAAACACTGAAGCTTTCTTT
TRBD2 | TRBJ2-7 | TRBV29-1 | NA | CRVTTSGTEAEQYF | TGCAGGGTTACTACTAGCGGGACCGAAGCCGAGCAGTACTTC
NA | TRBJ1-5 | TRBV4-1 | many | CASSQESLNNQPQHF | TGCGCCAGCAGCCAAGAAAGCCTTAACAATCAGCCCCAGCATTTT
NA | TRBJ2-3 | TRBV6-5 | many | CASRTSYSGTDTQYF | TGTGCCAGCAGGACATCCTACTCAGGCACAGATACGCAGTATTTT
TRBD2 | TRBJ2-5 | TRBV12-3/TRBV12-4 | NA | CTSSSVAGEIQYF | TGTACCAGCAGTTCGGTAGCGGGAGAGATCCAGTACTTC
NA | TRBJ1-4 | TRBV11-2 | many | CASSMWANEKLFF | TGTGCCAGCAGCATGTGGGCTAATGAAAAACTGTTTTTT
NA | TRBJ2-7 | TRBV6-2/TRBV6-3 | few | CASSYPHYEQYF | TGTGCCAGCAGTTACCCCCACTACGAGCAGTACTTC
NA | TRBJ2-1 | TRBV11-2 | NA | CTSSPGGMSSYNEQFF | TGTACCAGCAGCCCTGGCGGGATGAGCTCCTACAATGAGCAGTTCTTC
NA | TRBJ1-3 | TRBV12-3/TRBV12-4 | many | CASSFGGPSGNTIYF | TGTGCCAGCAGTTTCGGAGGGCCCTCTGGAAACACCATATATTTT
TRBD1 | TRBJ2-7 | TRBV6-6 | many | CASSYLTGGYEQYF | TGTGCCAGCAGTTACTTGACAGGGGGCTACGAGCAGTACTTC
NA | TRBJ2-7 | TRBV12-3/TRBV12-4 | NA | CAGSSGHGGSEQYF | TGTGCCGGCAGTTCTGGACATGGAGGGAGCGAGCAGTACTTC
TRBD1 | TRBJ2-7 | TRBV29-1 | few | CSVELGDRYEQYF | TGCAGCGTTGAACTGGGGGACAGATACGAGCAGTACTTC
NA | TRBJ2-7 | TRBV10-1 | NA | CTSSEGIGQYF | TGCACCAGCAGTGAGGGGATCGGGCAGTACTTC
NA | TRBJ2-7 | TRBV11-2 | many | CASSPTSGPGYEQYF | TGTGCCAGCAGCCCGACCTCTGGACCGGGCTACGAGCAGTACTTC
NA | TRBJ2-7 | TRBV11-2 | NA | CASSSSFTEIFYEQYF | TGTGCCAGCAGCTCCTCTTTCACGGAGATTTTCTACGAGCAGTACTTC
NA | TRBJ2-1 | TRBV4-1 | NA | CASSQDQGRNPSREQFF | TGCGCCAGCAGCCAAGATCAAGGCAGGAACCCCTCTCGTGAGCAGTTCTTC
TRBD2 | TRBJ2-2 | TRBV11-3 | many | CASSLVAGVNTGELFF | TGTGCCAGCAGCTTAGTAGCGGGAGTGAACACCGGGGAGCTGTTTTTT
TRBD1 | TRBJ1-1 | TRBV10-2 | NA | CASSLQGADIEAFF | TGCGCCAGCAGTCTACAGGGGGCGGACATTGAAGCTTTCTTT
NA | TRBJ2-5 | TRBV7-2 | once | CSSSLSGETQYF | TGTTCCAGCAGCTTATCTGGGGAGACCCAGTACTTC